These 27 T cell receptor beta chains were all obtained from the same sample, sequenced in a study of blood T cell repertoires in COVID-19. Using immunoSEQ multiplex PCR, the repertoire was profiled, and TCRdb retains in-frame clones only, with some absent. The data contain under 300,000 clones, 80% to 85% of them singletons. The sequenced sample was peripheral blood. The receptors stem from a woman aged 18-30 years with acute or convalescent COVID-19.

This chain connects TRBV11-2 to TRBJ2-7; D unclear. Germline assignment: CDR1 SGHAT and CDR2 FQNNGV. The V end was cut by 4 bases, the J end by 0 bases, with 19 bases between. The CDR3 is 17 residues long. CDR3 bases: TGTGCCAGCAGCTCGGGTATCGGCAGCCGCGGCTCCTACGAGCAGTACTTC. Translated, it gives CASSSGIGSRGSYEQYF.

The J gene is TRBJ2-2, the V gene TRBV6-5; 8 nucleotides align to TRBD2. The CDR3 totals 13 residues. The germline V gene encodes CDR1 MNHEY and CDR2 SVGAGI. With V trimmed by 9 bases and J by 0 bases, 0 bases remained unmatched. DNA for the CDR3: TGTGCCAGTAGCGGGGCGAACACCGGGGAGCTGTTTTTT. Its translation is CASSGANTGELFF.

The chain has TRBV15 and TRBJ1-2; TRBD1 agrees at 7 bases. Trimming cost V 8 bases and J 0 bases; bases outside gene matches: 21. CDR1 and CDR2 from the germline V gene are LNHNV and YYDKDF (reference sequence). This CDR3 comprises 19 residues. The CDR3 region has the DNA TGTGCCACCGCCGCCCCATTAGGACAGGACGACAGAACTAACTATGGCTACACCTTC. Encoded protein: CATAAPLGQDDRTNYGYTF.

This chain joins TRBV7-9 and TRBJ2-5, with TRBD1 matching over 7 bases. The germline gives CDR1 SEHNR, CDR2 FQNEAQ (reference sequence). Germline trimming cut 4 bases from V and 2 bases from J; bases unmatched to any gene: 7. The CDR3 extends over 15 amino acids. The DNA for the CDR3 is TGTGCCAGCAGCTCAGGGGGACGGATACAAGAGACCCAGTACTTC. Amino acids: CASSSGGRIQETQYF.

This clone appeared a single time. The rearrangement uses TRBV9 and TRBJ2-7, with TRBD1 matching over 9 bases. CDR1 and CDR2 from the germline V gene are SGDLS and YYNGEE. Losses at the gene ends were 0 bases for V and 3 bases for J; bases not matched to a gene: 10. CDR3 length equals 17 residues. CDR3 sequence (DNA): TGTGCCAGCAGCGTAGGGGGGGCAAGGGACAGGGACTACGAGCAGTACTTC. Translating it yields CASSVGGARDRDYEQYF. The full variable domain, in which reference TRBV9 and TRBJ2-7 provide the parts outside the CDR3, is DSGVTQTPKHLITATGQRVTLRCSPRSGDLSVYWYQQSLDQGLQFLIQYYNGEERAKGNILERFSAQQFPDLHSELNLSSLELGDSALYFCASSVGGARDRDYEQYFGPGTRLTVT.

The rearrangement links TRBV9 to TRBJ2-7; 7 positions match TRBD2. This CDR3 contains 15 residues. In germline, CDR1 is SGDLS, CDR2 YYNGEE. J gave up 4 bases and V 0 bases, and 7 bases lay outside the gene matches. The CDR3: CASSVDRGSRYEQYF. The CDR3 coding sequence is TGTGCCAGCAGCGTAGATCGCGGGAGTAGGTACGAGCAGTACTTC. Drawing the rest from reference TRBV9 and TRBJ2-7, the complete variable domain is DSGVTQTPKHLITATGQRVTLRCSPRSGDLSVYWYQQSLDQGLQFLIQYYNGEERAKGNILERFSAQQFPDLHSELNLSSLELGDSALYFCASSVDRGSRYEQYFGPGTRLTVT.

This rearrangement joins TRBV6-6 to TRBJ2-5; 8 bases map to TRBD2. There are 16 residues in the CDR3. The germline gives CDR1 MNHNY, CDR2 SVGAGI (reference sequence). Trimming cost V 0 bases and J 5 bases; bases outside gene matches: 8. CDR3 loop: CASSYSSREGQETQYF. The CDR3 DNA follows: TGTGCCAGCAGTTACTCATCTCGGGAGGGTCAGGAGACCCAGTACTTC.

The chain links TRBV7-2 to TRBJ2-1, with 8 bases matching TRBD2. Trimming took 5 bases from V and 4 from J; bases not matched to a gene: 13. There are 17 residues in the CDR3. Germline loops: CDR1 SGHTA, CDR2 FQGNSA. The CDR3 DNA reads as TGTGCCAGCAGCCAGAGCGGGAGCATGGGTTTATACAATGAGCAGTTCTTC. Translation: CASSQSGSMGLYNEQFF.

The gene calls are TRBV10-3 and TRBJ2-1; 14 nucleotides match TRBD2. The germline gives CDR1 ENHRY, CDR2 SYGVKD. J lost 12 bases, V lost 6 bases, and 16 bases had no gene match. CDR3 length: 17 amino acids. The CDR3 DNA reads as TGTGCCATCAGCCCGGGACTAGCGGGAGTGAAATCCATCTCGCAGTTCTTC. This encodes CAISPGLAGVKSISQFF.

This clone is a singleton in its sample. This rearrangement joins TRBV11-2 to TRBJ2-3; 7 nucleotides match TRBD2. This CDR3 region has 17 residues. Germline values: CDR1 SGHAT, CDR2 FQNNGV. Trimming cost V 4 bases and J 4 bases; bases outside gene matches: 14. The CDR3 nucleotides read TGTGCCAGCAGCTCGTATAGTGGGACTACTAGATCAGATACGCAGTATTTT. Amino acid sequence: CASSSYSGTTRSDTQYF. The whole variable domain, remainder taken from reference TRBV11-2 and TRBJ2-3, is EAGVAQSPRYKIIEKRQSVAFWCNPISGHATLYWYQQILGQGPKLLIQFQNNGVVDDSQLPKDRFSAERLKGVDSTLKIQPAKLEDSAVYLCASSSYSGTTRSDTQYFGPGTRLTVL.

CDR3 sequence (DNA): TGTGCCATCAGTGACCTAGATGTGGGCAATGAGCAGTTCTTC. Encoded protein: CAISDLDVGNEQFF. This chain joins TRBV10-3 and TRBJ2-1, with D hard to call. The CDR3 is 14 amino acids. V was clipped by 3 bases and J by 6 bases, with 12 bases between them. Germline CDR1 is ENHRY and CDR2 is SYGVKD.

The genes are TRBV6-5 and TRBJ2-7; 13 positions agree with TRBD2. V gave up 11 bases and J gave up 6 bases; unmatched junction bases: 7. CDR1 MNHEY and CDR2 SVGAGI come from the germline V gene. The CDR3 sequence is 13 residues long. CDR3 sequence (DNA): TGTGCCGCGTGGACTAGCGGGAGTGGCGAGCAGTACTTC. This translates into CAAWTSGSGEQYF.

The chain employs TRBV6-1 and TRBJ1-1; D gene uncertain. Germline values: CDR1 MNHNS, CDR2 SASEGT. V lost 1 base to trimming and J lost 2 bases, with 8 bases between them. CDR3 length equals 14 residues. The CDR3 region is CASSEVRGNTEAFF. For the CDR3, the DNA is TGTGCCAGCAGTGAAGTCCGGGGAAACACTGAAGCTTTCTTT.

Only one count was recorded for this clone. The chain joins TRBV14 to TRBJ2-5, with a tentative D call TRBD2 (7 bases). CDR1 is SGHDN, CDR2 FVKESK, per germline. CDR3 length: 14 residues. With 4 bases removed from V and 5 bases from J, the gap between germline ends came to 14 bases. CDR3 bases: TGTGCCAGCAGCCCCCTGGGGGGGCGGGAGACCCAGTACTTC. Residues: CASSPLGGRETQYF. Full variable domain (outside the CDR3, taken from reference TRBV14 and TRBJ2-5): EAGVTQFPSHSVIEKGQTVTLRCDPISGHDNLYWYRRVMGKEIKFLLHFVKESKQDESGMPNNRFLAERTGGTYSTLKVQPAELEDSGVYFCASSPLGGRETQYFGPGTRLLVL.

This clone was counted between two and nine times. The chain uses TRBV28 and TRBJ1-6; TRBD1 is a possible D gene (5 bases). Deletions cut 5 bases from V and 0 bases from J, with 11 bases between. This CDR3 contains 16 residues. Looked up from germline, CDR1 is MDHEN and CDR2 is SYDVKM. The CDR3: CASSPYGGSYNSPLHF. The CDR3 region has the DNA TGTGCCAGCAGTCCTTACGGGGGCTCCTATAATTCACCCCTCCACTTT.

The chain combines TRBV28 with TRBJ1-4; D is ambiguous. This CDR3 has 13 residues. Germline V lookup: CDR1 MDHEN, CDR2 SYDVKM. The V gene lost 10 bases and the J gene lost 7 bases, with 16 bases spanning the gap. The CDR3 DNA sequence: TGTGCCACCGAAACACCTCGGGGTGAAAAACTGTTTTTT. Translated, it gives CATETPRGEKLFF.

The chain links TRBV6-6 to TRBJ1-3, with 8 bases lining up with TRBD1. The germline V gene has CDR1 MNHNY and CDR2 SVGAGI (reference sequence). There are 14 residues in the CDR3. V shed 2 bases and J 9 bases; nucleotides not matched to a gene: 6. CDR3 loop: CASSYEGQEATIYF. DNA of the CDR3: TGTGCCAGCAGTTACGAGGGACAGGAGGCCACCATATATTTT.

The chain's CDR3 is CASSLYNRGSGSPLHF. Here the CDR3 DNA reads TGTGCCAGCAGCCTTTATAATCGAGGGAGTGGTTCACCCCTCCACTTT. This sequence joins TRBV28 and TRBJ1-6, with no clear D. Germline V lookup: CDR1 MDHEN, CDR2 SYDVKM. This CDR3 has 16 residues. V lost 6 bases, J lost 9 bases, and 21 bases lay in between.

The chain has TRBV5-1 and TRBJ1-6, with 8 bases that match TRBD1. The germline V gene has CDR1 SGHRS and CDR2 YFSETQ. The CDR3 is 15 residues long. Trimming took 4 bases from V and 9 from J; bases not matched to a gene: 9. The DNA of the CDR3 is TGCGCCAGCAGCACAGGACAGGGTTACCTTTCACCCCTCCACTTT. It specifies CASSTGQGYLSPLHF.

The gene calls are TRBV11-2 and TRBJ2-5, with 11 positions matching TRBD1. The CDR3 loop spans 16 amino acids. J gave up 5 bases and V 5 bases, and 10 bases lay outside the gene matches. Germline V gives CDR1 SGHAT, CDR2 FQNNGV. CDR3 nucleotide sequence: TGTGCCAGCAGCCCCACCGGACAGGGGGCCTTCGAGACCCAGTACTTC. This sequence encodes CASSPTGQGAFETQYF.

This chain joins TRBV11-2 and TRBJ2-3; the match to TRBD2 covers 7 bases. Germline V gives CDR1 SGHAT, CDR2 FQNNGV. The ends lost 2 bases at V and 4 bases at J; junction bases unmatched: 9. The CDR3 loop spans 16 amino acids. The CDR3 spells CASSLNFAGVADTQYF. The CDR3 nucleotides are TGTGCCAGCAGCTTAAATTTCGCGGGAGTGGCAGATACGCAGTATTTT.

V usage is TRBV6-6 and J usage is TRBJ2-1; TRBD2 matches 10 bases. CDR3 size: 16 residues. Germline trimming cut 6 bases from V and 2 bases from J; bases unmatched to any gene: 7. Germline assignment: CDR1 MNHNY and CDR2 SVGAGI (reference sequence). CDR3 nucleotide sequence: TGTGCCAGCAGCCGGGGACTAGCGAATACCTACAATGAGCAGTTCTTC. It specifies CASSRGLANTYNEQFF.

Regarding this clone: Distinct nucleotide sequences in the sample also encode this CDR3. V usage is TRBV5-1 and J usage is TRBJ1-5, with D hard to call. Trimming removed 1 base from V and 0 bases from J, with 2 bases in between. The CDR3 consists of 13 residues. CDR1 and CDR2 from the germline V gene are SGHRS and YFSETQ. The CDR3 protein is CASSLYSNQPQHF. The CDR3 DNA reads TGCGCCAGCAGCTTGTATAGCAATCAGCCCCAGCATTTT.

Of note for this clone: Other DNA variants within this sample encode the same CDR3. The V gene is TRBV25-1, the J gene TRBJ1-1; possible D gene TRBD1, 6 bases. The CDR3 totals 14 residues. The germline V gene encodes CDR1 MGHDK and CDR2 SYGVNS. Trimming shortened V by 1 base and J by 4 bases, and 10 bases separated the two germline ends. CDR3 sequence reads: CASSEWGGGTEAFF. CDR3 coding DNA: TGTGCCAGCAGTGAATGGGGGGGCGGCACTGAAGCTTTCTTT.

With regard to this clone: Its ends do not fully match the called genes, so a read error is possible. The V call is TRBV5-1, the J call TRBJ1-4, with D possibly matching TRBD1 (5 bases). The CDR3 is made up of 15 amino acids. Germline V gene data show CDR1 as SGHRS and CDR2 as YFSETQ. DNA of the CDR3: TGCGCCAGCAGCTTGGTAGGGGCAACCAATGAAAAACTGTTTTTT. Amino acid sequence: CASSLVGATNEKLFF. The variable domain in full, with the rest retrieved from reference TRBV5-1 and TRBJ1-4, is KAGVTQTPRYLIKTRGQQVTLSCSPISGHRSVSWYQQTPGQGLQFLFEYFSETQRNKGNFPGRFSGRQFSNSRSEMNVSTLELGDSALYLCASSLVGATNEKLFFGSGTQLSVL.

The CDR3 loop reads CASSPPGGGEAFF. The CDR3 bases are TGTGCCAGCTCACCACCAGGGGGCGGAGAAGCTTTCTTT. The chain couples TRBV18 to TRBJ1-1, with 7 bases identical to TRBD1. This CDR3 has 13 residues. The junction had 3 bases not matched to a gene; V was cut back by 0 bases and J by 8 bases. Germline loops: CDR1 KGHSH, CDR2 LQKENI.

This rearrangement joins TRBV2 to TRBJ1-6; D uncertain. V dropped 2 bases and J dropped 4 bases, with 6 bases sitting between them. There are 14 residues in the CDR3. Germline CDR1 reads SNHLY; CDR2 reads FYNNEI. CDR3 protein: CASSENQYNSPLHF. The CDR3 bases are TGTGCCAGCAGTGAAAACCAGTATAATTCACCCCTCCACTTT.